These 2 T cell receptor beta chains share one sample of origin, sequenced in a study of T cells expressing NK-cell markers. Following a re-call of the 5' RACE reads, TCRdb has one entry per CDR3 protein and lacks DNA. Its table records 500,000 to 600,000 distinct CDR3 sequences. Material for sequencing was blood T cells: a sorted CD56 or NKG2C T cell subset, CD4+ or CD8+ T cells, or bulk PBMC T cells (not recorded which). The receptors were sampled from a man in his late teens or twenties in good health.

The V and J genes are TRBV10-3 and TRBJ2-1; the D call from TCRdb, TRBD1, cannot be confirmed without DNA. The CDR3 totals 18 residues. Germline loops: CDR1 ENHRY, CDR2 SYGVKD. Here the CDR3 reads CAISARGVAGGTHNEQFF.

The chain couples TRBV7-9 to TRBJ2-2. The CDR3 has 15 residues. The germline V gene has CDR1 SEHNR and CDR2 FQNEAQ (reference sequence). The CDR3 protein is CASTQEARNTGELFF.